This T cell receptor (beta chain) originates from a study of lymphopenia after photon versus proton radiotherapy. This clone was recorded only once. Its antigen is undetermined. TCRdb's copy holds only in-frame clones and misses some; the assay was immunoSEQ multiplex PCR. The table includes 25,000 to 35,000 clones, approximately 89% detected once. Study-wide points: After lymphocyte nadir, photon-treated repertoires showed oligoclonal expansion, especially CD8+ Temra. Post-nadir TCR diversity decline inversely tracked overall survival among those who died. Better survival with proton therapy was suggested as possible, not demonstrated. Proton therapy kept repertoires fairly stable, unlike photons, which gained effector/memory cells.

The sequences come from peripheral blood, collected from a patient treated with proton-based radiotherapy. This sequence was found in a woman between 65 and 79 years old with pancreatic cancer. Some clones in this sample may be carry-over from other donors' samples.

The CDR3 loop reads CASSLTSARTEAFF. The CDR3 bases are TGTGCCAGCAGCTTGACCTCGGCGAGGACTGAAGCTTTCTTT. The chain employs TRBV7-8 and TRBJ1-1; D unresolved. Germline CDR1 SGHVS, CDR2 FQNEAQ. This CDR3 comprises 14 residues. The V and J ends lost 3 bases and 5 bases respectively, with 13 bases between them.